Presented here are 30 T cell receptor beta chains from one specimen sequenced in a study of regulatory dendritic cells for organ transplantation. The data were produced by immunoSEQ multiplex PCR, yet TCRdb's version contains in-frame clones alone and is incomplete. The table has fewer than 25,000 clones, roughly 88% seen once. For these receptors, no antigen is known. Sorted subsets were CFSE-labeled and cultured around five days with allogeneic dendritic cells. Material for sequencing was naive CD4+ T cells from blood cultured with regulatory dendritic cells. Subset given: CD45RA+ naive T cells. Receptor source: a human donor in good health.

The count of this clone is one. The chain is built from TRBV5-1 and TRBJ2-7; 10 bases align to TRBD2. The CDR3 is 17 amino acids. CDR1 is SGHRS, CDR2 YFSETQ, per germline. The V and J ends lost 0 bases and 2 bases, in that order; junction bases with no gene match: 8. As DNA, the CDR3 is TGCGCCAGCAGCTTGGGGCCTAGCGGGAGTTTACCCTACGAGCAGTACTTC. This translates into CASSLGPSGSLPYEQYF.

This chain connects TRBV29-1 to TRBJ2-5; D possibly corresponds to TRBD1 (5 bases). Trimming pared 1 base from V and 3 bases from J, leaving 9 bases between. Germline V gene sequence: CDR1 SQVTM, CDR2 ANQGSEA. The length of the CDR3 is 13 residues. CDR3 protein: CSVEGRVEETQYF. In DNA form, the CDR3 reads TGCAGCGTTGAAGGCAGGGTAGAAGAGACCCAGTACTTC.

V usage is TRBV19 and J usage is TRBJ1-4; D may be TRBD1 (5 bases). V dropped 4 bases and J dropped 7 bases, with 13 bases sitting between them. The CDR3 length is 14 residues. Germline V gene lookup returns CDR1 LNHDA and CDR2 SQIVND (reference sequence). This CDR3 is CASSRGGQAEKLFF. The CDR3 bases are TGTGCCAGTAGTAGGGGGGGTCAAGCTGAAAAACTGTTTTTT.

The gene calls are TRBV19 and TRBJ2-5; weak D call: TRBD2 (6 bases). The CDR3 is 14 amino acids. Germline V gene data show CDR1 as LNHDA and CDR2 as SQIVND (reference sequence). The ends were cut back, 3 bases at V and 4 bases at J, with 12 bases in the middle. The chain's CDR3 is CASSIGGLVETQYF. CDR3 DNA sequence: TGTGCCAGTAGTATCGGGGGACTGGTAGAGACCCAGTACTTC.

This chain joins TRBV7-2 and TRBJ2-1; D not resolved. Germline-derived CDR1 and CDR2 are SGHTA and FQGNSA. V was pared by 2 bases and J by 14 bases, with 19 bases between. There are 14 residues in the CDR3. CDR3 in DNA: TGTGCCAGCAGCTTATATGCTCGGGCTCCGTCGGAGTTCTTC. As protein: CASSLYARAPSEFF.

In DNA form, the CDR3 reads TGTGCCAGCACCCCGGACAGTAGCAATCAGCCCCAGCATTTT. As protein: CASTPDSSNQPQHF. The chain is built from TRBV28 and TRBJ1-5; maybe TRBD1 (6 bases). Trimming shortened V by 7 bases and J by 0 bases, and 10 bases separated the two germline ends. The CDR3 covers 14 residues. Germline-derived CDR1 and CDR2 are MDHEN and SYDVKM.

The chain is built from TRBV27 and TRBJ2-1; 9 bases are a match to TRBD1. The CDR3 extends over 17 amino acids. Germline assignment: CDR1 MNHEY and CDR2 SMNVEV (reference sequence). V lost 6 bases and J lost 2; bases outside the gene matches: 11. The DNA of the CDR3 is TGTGCCAGCAGGAGGGACAGGGCAGCTATTACCTACAATGAGCAGTTCTTC. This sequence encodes CASRRDRAAITYNEQFF.

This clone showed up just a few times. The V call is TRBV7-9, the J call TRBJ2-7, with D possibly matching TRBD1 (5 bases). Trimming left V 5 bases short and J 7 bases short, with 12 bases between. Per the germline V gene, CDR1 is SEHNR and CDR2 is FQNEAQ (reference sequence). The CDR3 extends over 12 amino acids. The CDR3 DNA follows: TGTGCCAGCAGCCCCCAGGGTCGGGAGCAGTACTTC. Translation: CASSPQGREQYF.

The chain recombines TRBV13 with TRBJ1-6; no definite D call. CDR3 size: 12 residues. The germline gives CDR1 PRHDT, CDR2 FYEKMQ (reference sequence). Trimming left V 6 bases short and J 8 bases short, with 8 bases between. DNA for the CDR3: TGTGCCAGCAGGGGGTCCGATTCACCCCTCCACTTT. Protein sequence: CASRGSDSPLHF.

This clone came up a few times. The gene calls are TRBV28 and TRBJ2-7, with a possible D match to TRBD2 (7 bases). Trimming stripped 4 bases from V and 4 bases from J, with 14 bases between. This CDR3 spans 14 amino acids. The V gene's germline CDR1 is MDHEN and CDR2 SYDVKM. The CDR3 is CASSWGGARYEQYF. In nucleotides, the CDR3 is TGTGCCAGCAGTTGGGGGGGGGCGAGGTACGAGCAGTACTTC.

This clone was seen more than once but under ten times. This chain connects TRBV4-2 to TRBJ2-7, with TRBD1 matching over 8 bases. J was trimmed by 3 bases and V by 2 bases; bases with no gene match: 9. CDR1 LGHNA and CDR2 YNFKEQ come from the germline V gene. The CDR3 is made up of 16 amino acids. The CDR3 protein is CASSQLPAGQGYEQYF. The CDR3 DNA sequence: TGTGCCAGCAGCCAACTCCCCGCCGGACAGGGCTACGAGCAGTACTTC.

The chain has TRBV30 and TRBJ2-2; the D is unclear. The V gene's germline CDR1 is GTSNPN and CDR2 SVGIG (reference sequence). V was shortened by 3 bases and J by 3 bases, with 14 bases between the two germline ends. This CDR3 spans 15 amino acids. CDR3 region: CAWRKADGDTGELFF. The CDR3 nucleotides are TGTGCCTGGAGGAAGGCTGACGGAGACACCGGGGAGCTGTTTTTT. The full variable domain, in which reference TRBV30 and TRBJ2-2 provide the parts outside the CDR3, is SQTIHQWPATLVQPVGSPLSLECTVEGTSNPNLYWYRQAAGRGLQLLFYSVGIGQISSEVPQNLSASRPQDRQFILSSKKLLLSDSGFYLCAWRKADGDTGELFFGEGSRLTVL.

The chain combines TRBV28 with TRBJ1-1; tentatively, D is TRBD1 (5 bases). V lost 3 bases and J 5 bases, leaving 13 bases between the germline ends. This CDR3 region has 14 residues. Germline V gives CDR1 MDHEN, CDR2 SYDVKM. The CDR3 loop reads CASSFGGRSTEAFF. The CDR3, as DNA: TGTGCCAGCAGTTTTGGGGGGAGGTCGACTGAAGCTTTCTTT.

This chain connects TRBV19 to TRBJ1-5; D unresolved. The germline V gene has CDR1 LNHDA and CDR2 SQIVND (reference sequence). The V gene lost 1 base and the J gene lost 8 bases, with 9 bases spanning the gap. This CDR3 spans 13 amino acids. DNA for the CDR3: TGTGCCAGTAGTATAGGGGCGGTTGAGCCCCAGCATTTT. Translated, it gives CASSIGAVEPQHF.

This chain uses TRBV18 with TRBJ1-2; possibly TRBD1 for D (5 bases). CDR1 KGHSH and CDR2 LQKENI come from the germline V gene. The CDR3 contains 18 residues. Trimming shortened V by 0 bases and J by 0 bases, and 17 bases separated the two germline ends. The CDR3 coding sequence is TGTGCCAGCTCACCACCGGTTTGGGGGGTAGTAGCTAACTATGGCTACACCTTC. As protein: CASSPPVWGVVANYGYTF.

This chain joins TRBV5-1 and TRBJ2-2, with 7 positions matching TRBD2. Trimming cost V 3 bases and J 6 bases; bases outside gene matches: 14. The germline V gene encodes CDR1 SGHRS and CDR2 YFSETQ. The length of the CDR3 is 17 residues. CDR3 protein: CASSSLATSAGSGELFF. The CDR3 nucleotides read TGCGCCAGCAGCTCCCTGGCTACTAGCGCAGGTTCCGGGGAGCTGTTTTTT.

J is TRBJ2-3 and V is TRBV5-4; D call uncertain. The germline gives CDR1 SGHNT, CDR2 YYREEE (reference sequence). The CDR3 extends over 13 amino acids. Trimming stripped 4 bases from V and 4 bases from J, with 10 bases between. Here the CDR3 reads CASSPVPADTQYF. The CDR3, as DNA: TGTGCCAGCAGCCCGGTGCCCGCAGATACGCAGTATTTT.

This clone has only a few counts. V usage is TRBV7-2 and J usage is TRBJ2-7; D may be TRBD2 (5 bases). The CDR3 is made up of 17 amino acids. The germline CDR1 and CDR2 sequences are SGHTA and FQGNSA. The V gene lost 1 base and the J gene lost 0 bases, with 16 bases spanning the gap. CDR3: CASSLVVVGSISYEQYF. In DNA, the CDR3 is TGTGCCAGCAGCTTAGTGGTTGTGGGGAGCATCTCCTACGAGCAGTACTTC.

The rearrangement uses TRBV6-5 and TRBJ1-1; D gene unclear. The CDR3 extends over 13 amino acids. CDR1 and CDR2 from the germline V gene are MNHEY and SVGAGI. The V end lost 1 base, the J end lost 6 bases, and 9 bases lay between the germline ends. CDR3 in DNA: TGTGCCAGCAGTTACTTCATTGGAGCTGAAGCTTTCTTT. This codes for CASSYFIGAEAFF.

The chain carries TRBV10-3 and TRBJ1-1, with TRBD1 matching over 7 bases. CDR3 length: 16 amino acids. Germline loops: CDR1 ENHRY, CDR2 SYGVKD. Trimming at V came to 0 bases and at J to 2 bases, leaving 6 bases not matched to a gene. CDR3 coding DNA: TGTGCCATCAGTGAGTCCCTGGGACAGCTCAACACTGAAGCTTTCTTT. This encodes CAISESLGQLNTEAFF.

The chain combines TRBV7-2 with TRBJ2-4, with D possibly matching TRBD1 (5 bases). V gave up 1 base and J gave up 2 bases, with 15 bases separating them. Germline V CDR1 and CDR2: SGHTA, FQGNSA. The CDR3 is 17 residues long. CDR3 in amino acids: CASSLGGQGDTKNIQYF. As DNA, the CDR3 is TGTGCCAGCAGCTTAGGTGGGCAGGGTGATACCAAAAACATTCAGTACTTC.

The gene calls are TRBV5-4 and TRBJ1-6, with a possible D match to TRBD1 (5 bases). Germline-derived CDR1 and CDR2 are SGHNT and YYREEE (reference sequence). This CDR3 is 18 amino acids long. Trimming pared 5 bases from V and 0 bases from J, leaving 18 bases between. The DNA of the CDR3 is TGTGCCAGCAGTCGAAATGGGGGACTGATCTCCTATAATTCACCCCTCCACTTT. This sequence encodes CASSRNGGLISYNSPLHF.

In nucleotides, the CDR3 is TGTGCCAGTACCCGGGCGGGTTGGTCCTACGAGCAGTACTTC. It is translated as CASTRAGWSYEQYF. The chain carries TRBV6-6 and TRBJ2-7, with D possibly TRBD2 on 5 matching bases. The CDR3 loop spans 14 amino acids. Trimming cost V 9 bases and J 1 base, with 16 bases left between them. Per the germline V gene, CDR1 is MNHNY and CDR2 is SVGAGI (reference sequence).

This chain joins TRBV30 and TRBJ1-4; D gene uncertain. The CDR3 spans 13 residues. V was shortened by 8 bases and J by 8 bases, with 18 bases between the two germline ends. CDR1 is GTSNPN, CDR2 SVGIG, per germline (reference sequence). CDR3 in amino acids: CAGSSQSREKLFF. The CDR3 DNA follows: TGTGCCGGGTCCAGTCAGTCGAGAGAAAAACTGTTTTTT. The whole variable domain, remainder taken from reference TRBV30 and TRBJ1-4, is SQTIHQWPATLVQPVGSPLSLECTVEGTSNPNLYWYRQAAGRGLQLLFYSVGIGQISSEVPQNLSASRPQDRQFILSSKKLLLSDSGFYLCAGSSQSREKLFFGSGTQLSVL.

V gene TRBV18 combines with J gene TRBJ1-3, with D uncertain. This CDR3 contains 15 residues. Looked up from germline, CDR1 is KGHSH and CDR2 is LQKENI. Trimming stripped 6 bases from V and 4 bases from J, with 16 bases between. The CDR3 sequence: CASSVLEVRGNTIYF. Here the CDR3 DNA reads TGTGCCAGCTCGGTATTAGAGGTCCGCGGAAACACCATATATTTT.

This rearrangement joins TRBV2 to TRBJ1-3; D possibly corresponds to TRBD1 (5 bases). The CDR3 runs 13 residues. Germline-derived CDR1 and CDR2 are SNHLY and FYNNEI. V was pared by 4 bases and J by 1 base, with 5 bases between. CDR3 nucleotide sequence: TGTGCCAGCAGTGCAGGGTCTGGAAACACCATATATTTT. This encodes CASSAGSGNTIYF.

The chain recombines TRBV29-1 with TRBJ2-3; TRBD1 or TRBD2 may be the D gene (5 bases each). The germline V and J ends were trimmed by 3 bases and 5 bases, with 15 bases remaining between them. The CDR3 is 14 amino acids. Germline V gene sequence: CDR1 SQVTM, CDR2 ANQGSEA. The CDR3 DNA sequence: TGCAGCGTTGATTACGGGGCTCGTCAAGATACGCAGTATTTT. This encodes CSVDYGARQDTQYF.

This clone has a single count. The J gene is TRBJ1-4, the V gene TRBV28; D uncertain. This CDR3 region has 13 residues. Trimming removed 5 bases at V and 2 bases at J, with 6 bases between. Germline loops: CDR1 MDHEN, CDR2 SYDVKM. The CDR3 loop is CASSPPTNEKLFF. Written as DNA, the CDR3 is TGTGCCAGCAGTCCCCCCACTAATGAAAAACTGTTTTTT.

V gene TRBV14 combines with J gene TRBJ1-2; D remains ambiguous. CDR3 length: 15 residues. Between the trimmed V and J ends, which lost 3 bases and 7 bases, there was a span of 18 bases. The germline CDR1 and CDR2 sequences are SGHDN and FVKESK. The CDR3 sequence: CASSQEPRAAGGYTF. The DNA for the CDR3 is TGTGCCAGCAGCCAGGAACCCCGGGCCGCGGGTGGCTACACCTTC.

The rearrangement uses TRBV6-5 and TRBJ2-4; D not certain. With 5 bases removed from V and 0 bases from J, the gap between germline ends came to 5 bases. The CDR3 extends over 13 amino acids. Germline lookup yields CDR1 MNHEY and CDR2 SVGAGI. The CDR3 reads CASSRLAKNIQYF. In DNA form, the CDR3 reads TGTGCCAGCAGTCGACTAGCCAAAAACATTCAGTACTTC.